These T cell receptor beta chains were read from a single sample in a study of T cell repertoires in cytomegalovirus infection. TCRdb reprocessed the reads via MiXCR and lists one record per CDR3 protein. Among 550,000 to 850,000 distinct CDR3 sequences listed, roughly a third were seen once. Antigens of these TCRs are unknown. The sequenced sample was cultured PBMCs, obtained from culture after CMV antigen stimulation. All receptors come from a human donor in good health (CMV status not recorded). Some clones in this sample may be carry-over from other donors' samples. The CDR3 runs from the conserved cysteine through the conserved F or W. Each record gives: J gene, V gene, CDR3 protein.

>TRBJ2-1|TRBV20-1
CSAINRGGRSHEQFF
>TRBJ2-5|TRBV11-2
CASSTSRSGGQETQYF
>TRBJ1-4|TRBV12-3/TRBV12-4
CASSQRTAANEKLFF
>TRBJ2-1|TRBV18
CASSPRQGRDSNEQFF
>TRBJ2-7|TRBV7-2
CVSSIGTIGAYEQYF
>TRBJ2-5|TRBV18
CASTLVSGQPETQYF
>TRBJ1-2|TRBV29-1
CSVTGADGYTF
>TRBJ2-7|TRBV7-9
CASSLASTSGYEQYF
>TRBJ1-1|TRBV27
CASSFSTGGTEAFF
>TRBJ1-1|TRBV6-2/TRBV6-3
CASSYSTVEAFF
>TRBJ2-7|TRBV7-6
CASSSLAGDTYEQYF
>TRBJ1-2|TRBV12-3/TRBV12-4
CASSFRVTGGTYTF
>TRBJ2-2|TRBV12-3/TRBV12-4
CASSPTGTRGTGELFF
>TRBJ1-2|TRBV19
CASSINQAVYGYTF
>TRBJ2-5|TRBV20-1
CSARAGTNWETQYF
>TRBJ2-3|TRBV5-1
CASSLNPIGTDTQYF
>TRBJ2-7|TRBV5-4
CASSSTGIHYEQYF
>TRBJ1-2|TRBV9
CASAPGLNYGYTF
>TRBJ2-1|TRBV12-3/TRBV12-4
CASRRRENEQFF
>TRBJ2-4|TRBV6-2/TRBV6-3
CASRSSEGLTKNIQYF
>TRBJ2-1|TRBV4-1
CASSHGLLGRNEQFF
>TRBJ2-1|TRBV6-2/TRBV6-3
CASSWDGRSSYNEQFF
>TRBJ2-7|TRBV4-1
CASSREPGSYEQYF
>TRBJ2-1|TRBV6-2/TRBV6-3
CASRARKDNEQFF
>TRBJ2-7|TRBV12-3/TRBV12-4
CASRHQTSEQYF
>TRBJ1-5|TRBV20-1
CSANRVSNQPQHF
>TRBJ2-1|TRBV7-2
CASSLVGGGISYNEQFF
>TRBJ1-3|TRBV6-5
CASSPAMGNTIYF
>TRBJ1-1|TRBV6-6
CASTRDDTEAFF
>TRBJ2-1|TRBV11-2
CASSLVGLVNNEQFF
>TRBJ1-5|TRBV12-3/TRBV12-4
CASSLGLLSNQPQHF
>TRBJ1-3|TRBV6-2/TRBV6-3
CASSYAPRSGNTIYF
>TRBJ2-7|TRBV15
CATSERVSTDEQYF
>TRBJ1-3|TRBV10-3
CAITQRTATGNTIYF
>TRBJ2-2|TRBV5-4
CASSLTGGSNTGELFF
>TRBJ2-2|TRBV20-1
CSARLAGTAPGELFF
>TRBJ2-5|TRBV6-5
CASSYGRRVETQYF
>TRBJ2-1|TRBV15
CATRQSSYNEQFF
>TRBJ2-4|TRBV6-1
CASSRDRRLAGLAKNIQYF
>TRBJ1-5|TRBV7-2
CASSTTHMAMQQPQHF
>TRBJ1-6|TRBV5-1
CASSLAGVGPANSPLHF
>TRBJ2-3|TRBV11-2
CATGQTGDTQYF
>TRBJ2-7|TRBV20-1
CSARRTSTNYEQYF
>TRBJ1-5|TRBV7-8
CASSPPGTGGQPQHF
>TRBJ2-1|TRBV7-2
CASSRIGSENEQFF
>TRBJ2-3|TRBV7-2
CASSPQVSTDTQYF
>TRBJ2-7|TRBV27
CASSLAGRPWEQYF
>TRBJ2-1|TRBV19
CASSIGAGRSYNEQFF
>TRBJ1-1|TRBV19
CASSPRAGGRTEAFF
>TRBJ2-1|TRBV7-2
CASSFALPARTLAGGRNGNEQFF
>TRBJ1-5|TRBV7-9
CASSFEGLNQPQHF
>TRBJ1-2|TRBV2
CASGAVGYTF
>TRBJ1-5|TRBV20-1
CSASRWSNQPQHF
>TRBJ2-7|TRBV12-3/TRBV12-4
CASKLGGNEQYF
>TRBJ2-5|TRBV7-9
CASSLGLAGVQKRTQYF
>TRBJ1-5|TRBV20-1
CSARRPGGNQPQHF
>TRBJ1-5|TRBV7-8
CASSPTGGGLAQHF
>TRBJ2-5|TRBV7-8
CASSLGLAGTETQYF